The rows below give T cell receptor beta chains drawn from one sample of a study of T cell repertoires in cytomegalovirus infection. Their target antigens are unknown. TCRdb recomputed calls from the reads with MiXCR, one row per CDR3 protein. The sample shows 62,000 or so distinct CDR3 sequences, roughly 21% of them seen only once. The sample was CD8+ T cells from cultured PBMCs, taken from culture after CMV antigen stimulation. The origin of the receptors is a human donor in good health (CMV status not recorded). Some clones in this sample may be carry-over from other donors' samples. Each CDR3 is given with its conserved first and last residue. D genes are given only for firm matches. Expanded clones get a size class; other rows say once, few or many, or leave the size out.

abundance: NA; j_gene: TRBJ2-1; d_gene: NA; v_gene: TRBV20-1; CDR3aa: CSARDLFGGAHNEQFF; CDR3nt: TGCAGTGCTAGAGATTTGTTTGGGGGGGCGCACAATGAGCAGTTCTTC
abundance: few; j_gene: TRBJ2-3; d_gene: NA; v_gene: TRBV7-2; CDR3aa: CASSTPTGRYGTDTQYF; CDR3nt: TGTGCCAGCAGCACACCGACAGGGAGGTACGGCACAGATACGCAGTATTTT
abundance: NA; j_gene: TRBJ2-1; d_gene: NA; v_gene: TRBV5-1; CDR3aa: CASSLDASSYNEQFF; CDR3nt: TGCGCCAGCAGCTTGGACGCGAGCTCCTACAATGAGCAGTTCTTC
abundance: NA; j_gene: TRBJ1-2; d_gene: NA; v_gene: TRBV11-1; CDR3aa: CASSSPGQGKYTF; CDR3nt: TGTGCCAGCAGCTCCCCAGGTCAGGGAAAGTACACCTTC
abundance: NA; j_gene: TRBJ2-3; d_gene: NA; v_gene: TRBV7-6; CDR3aa: CASSRGAAGVRDTQYF; CDR3nt: TGTGCCAGCAGCAGGGGGGCGGCGGGGGTTCGCGATACGCAGTATTTT
abundance: NA; j_gene: TRBJ1-2; d_gene: NA; v_gene: TRBV7-2; CDR3aa: CASSPARGSRGYGYTF; CDR3nt: TGTGCCAGCAGCCCAGCTAGGGGATCGAGGGGCTATGGCTACACCTTC
abundance: NA; j_gene: TRBJ2-7; d_gene: NA; v_gene: TRBV7-9; CDR3aa: CASGTGTRSYEQYF; CDR3nt: TGTGCCAGTGGTACCGGGACACGCTCCTACGAGCAGTACTTC
abundance: many; j_gene: TRBJ2-1; d_gene: NA; v_gene: TRBV7-2; CDR3aa: CASSLGVGLEFF; CDR3nt: TGTGCCAGCAGCTTAGGGGTGGGCCTGGAGTTCTTC
abundance: few; j_gene: TRBJ1-5; d_gene: NA; v_gene: TRBV18; CDR3aa: CASSPPGTAMGSRPQHF; CDR3nt: TGTGCCAGCTCACCTCCCGGGACGGCTATGGGCAGTCGGCCCCAGCATTTT
abundance: once; j_gene: TRBJ2-6; d_gene: NA; v_gene: TRBV7-6; CDR3aa: CASSPWRTASSGANVLTF; CDR3nt: TGTGCCAGCAGCCCGTGGCGGACAGCGAGCTCTGGGGCCAACGTCCTGACTTTC
abundance: NA; j_gene: TRBJ2-1; d_gene: NA; v_gene: TRBV19; CDR3aa: CASSPSLGANEQFF; CDR3nt: TGTGCCAGTAGTCCTAGCTTGGGAGCCAATGAGCAGTTCTTC
abundance: NA; j_gene: TRBJ2-3; d_gene: NA; v_gene: TRBV2; CDR3aa: CASSAGDITQYF; CDR3nt: TGTGCCAGCAGTGCGGGGGACATCACGCAGTATTTT
abundance: few; j_gene: TRBJ2-1; d_gene: NA; v_gene: TRBV30; CDR3aa: CAWSVPSIEQFF; CDR3nt: TGTGCCTGGAGTGTACCATCTATTGAGCAGTTCTTC
abundance: NA; j_gene: TRBJ1-1; d_gene: TRBD1; v_gene: TRBV28; CDR3aa: CASSRQGDMNTEAFF; CDR3nt: TGTGCCAGCAGCCGACAGGGAGACATGAACACTGAAGCTTTCTTT
abundance: NA; j_gene: TRBJ2-7; d_gene: TRBD2; v_gene: TRBV6-2/TRBV6-3; CDR3aa: CASSYEASGDEQYF; CDR3nt: TGTGCCAGCAGTTACGAGGCTAGCGGGGACGAGCAGTACTTC
abundance: NA; j_gene: TRBJ1-5; d_gene: NA; v_gene: TRBV12-3/TRBV12-4; CDR3aa: CASSDGQYDQPQHF; CDR3nt: TGTGCCAGCAGTGATGGACAGTATGATCAGCCCCAGCATTTT
abundance: many; j_gene: TRBJ1-1; d_gene: TRBD1; v_gene: TRBV15; CDR3aa: CATATDRATEAFF; CDR3nt: TGTGCCACCGCCACGGACAGGGCCACTGAAGCTTTCTTT
abundance: NA; j_gene: TRBJ2-1; d_gene: TRBD2; v_gene: TRBV9; CDR3aa: CASSVEGGGGSYNEQFF; CDR3nt: TGTGCCAGCAGCGTAGAAGGCGGCGGGGGGTCCTACAATGAGCAGTTCTTC
abundance: few; j_gene: TRBJ2-2; d_gene: NA; v_gene: TRBV2; CDR3aa: CASSPPNTGELFF; CDR3nt: TGTGCCAGCAGTCCTCCGAACACCGGGGAGCTGTTTTTT
abundance: few; j_gene: TRBJ2-7; d_gene: NA; v_gene: TRBV7-2; CDR3aa: CASSLSGGQGEQYF; CDR3nt: TGTGCCAGCAGCTTATCCGGGGGCCAAGGGGAGCAGTACTTC
abundance: few; j_gene: TRBJ1-1; d_gene: NA; v_gene: TRBV28; CDR3aa: CASSLRGANTEAFF; CDR3nt: TGTGCCAGCAGTTTAAGAGGGGCCAACACTGAAGCTTTCTTT
abundance: NA; j_gene: TRBJ1-1; d_gene: NA; v_gene: TRBV7-9; CDR3aa: CASSLIPDRVNEAFF; CDR3nt: TGTGCCAGCAGCTTAATCCCCGACAGAGTTAATGAAGCTTTCTTT
abundance: NA; j_gene: TRBJ2-2; d_gene: TRBD1; v_gene: TRBV6-5; CDR3aa: CASSYPRQGNTGELFF; CDR3nt: TGTGCCAGCAGTTACCCGCGACAGGGGAACACCGGGGAGCTGTTTTTT
abundance: few; j_gene: TRBJ1-2; d_gene: NA; v_gene: TRBV7-2; CDR3aa: CASSFPTGHYGYTF; CDR3nt: TGTGCCAGCAGCTTCCCGACAGGCCACTATGGCTACACCTTC
abundance: NA; j_gene: TRBJ1-1; d_gene: NA; v_gene: TRBV11-2; CDR3aa: CASSFPPRGGITEAFF; CDR3nt: TGTGCCAGCAGCTTTCCACCCCGGGGAGGGATTACTGAAGCTTTCTTT
abundance: NA; j_gene: TRBJ2-2; d_gene: TRBD2; v_gene: TRBV6-2/TRBV6-3; CDR3aa: CASRLTGTRLNPGELFF; CDR3nt: TGTGCCAGCAGGCTTACCGGGACTAGACTCAACCCCGGGGAGCTGTTTTTT
abundance: NA; j_gene: TRBJ1-6; d_gene: TRBD1; v_gene: TRBV28; CDR3aa: CASSFHRDSETEFNSPLHF; CDR3nt: TGTGCCAGCAGTTTTCATAGGGACAGCGAAACCGAGTTTAATTCACCCCTCCACTTT
abundance: few; j_gene: TRBJ2-5; d_gene: NA; v_gene: TRBV7-9; CDR3aa: CASSLDGQQETQYF; CDR3nt: TGTGCCAGCAGCTTAGATGGACAGCAAGAGACCCAGTACTTC
abundance: few; j_gene: TRBJ2-3; d_gene: TRBD2; v_gene: TRBV7-6; CDR3aa: CASSLRIAGGSADTQYF; CDR3nt: TGTGCCAGCAGCCTCCGTATTGCGGGGGGTAGCGCAGATACGCAGTATTTT
abundance: few; j_gene: TRBJ2-1; d_gene: NA; v_gene: TRBV6-5; CDR3aa: CASSYSGSPGYEQFF; CDR3nt: TGTGCCAGCAGTTACTCGGGATCGCCGGGGTATGAGCAGTTCTTC
abundance: many; j_gene: TRBJ2-3; d_gene: NA; v_gene: TRBV12-3/TRBV12-4; CDR3aa: CASSLWAGEGLTDTQYF; CDR3nt: TGTGCCAGCAGTTTATGGGCAGGGGAGGGTTTAACAGATACGCAGTATTTT
abundance: NA; j_gene: TRBJ1-1; d_gene: NA; v_gene: TRBV7-2; CDR3aa: CASTLGGMNTEAFF; CDR3nt: TGTGCCAGCACCTTGGGAGGGATGAACACTGAAGCTTTCTTT
abundance: NA; j_gene: TRBJ1-1; d_gene: NA; v_gene: TRBV4-2; CDR3aa: CASSQPGTPNTEAFF; CDR3nt: TGTGCCAGCAGCCAACCCGGGACACCGAACACTGAAGCTTTCTTT
abundance: few; j_gene: TRBJ1-3; d_gene: NA; v_gene: TRBV7-8; CDR3aa: CASSLARGVVSGNTIYF; CDR3nt: TGTGCCAGCAGCTTAGCGCGTGGGGTTGTCTCTGGAAACACCATATATTTT
abundance: NA; j_gene: TRBJ1-1; d_gene: NA; v_gene: TRBV4-1; CDR3aa: CASSQGDNGNTEAFF; CDR3nt: TGCGCCAGCAGCCAAGGGGATAACGGGAACACTGAAGCTTTCTTT
abundance: few; j_gene: TRBJ1-2; d_gene: NA; v_gene: TRBV7-2; CDR3aa: CASSPDGNYGYTF; CDR3nt: TGTGCCAGCAGTCCAGACGGGAACTATGGCTACACCTTC
abundance: few; j_gene: TRBJ1-1; d_gene: NA; v_gene: TRBV6-6; CDR3aa: CASSFREEAFF; CDR3nt: TGTGCCAGCAGTTTCCGGGAAGAAGCTTTCTTT
abundance: NA; j_gene: TRBJ2-5; d_gene: NA; v_gene: TRBV7-3; CDR3aa: CASSEFPSGETQYF; CDR3nt: TGTGCCAGCAGTGAATTCCCCTCCGGAGAGACCCAGTACTTC
abundance: NA; j_gene: TRBJ2-5; d_gene: TRBD2; v_gene: TRBV9; CDR3aa: CASSVVIAGGQETQYF; CDR3nt: TGTGCCAGCAGCGTAGTAATAGCGGGGGGCCAAGAGACCCAGTACTTC
abundance: few; j_gene: TRBJ1-6; d_gene: NA; v_gene: TRBV6-2/TRBV6-3; CDR3aa: CASSYGGHRNSPLHF; CDR3nt: TGTGCCAGCAGTTACGGGGGACATCGAAATTCACCCCTCCACTTT
abundance: few; j_gene: TRBJ2-3; d_gene: TRBD2; v_gene: TRBV27; CDR3aa: CASGSGGAGTQYF; CDR3nt: TGTGCCAGCGGTAGCGGGGGGGCCGGTACGCAGTATTTT
abundance: few; j_gene: TRBJ1-2; d_gene: TRBD1; v_gene: TRBV5-6; CDR3aa: CASSGQGKLDGYTF; CDR3nt: TGTGCCAGCAGCGGACAGGGGAAGTTGGATGGCTACACCTTC
abundance: NA; j_gene: TRBJ2-3; d_gene: NA; v_gene: TRBV7-8; CDR3aa: CASSSRAGWDTQYF; CDR3nt: TGTGCCAGCAGCTCCAGGGCGGGATGGGATACGCAGTATTTT
abundance: few; j_gene: TRBJ2-7; d_gene: TRBD1; v_gene: TRBV12-3/TRBV12-4; CDR3aa: CASSFAGQGYEQYF; CDR3nt: TGTGCCAGCAGCTTCGCGGGACAGGGCTACGAGCAGTACTTC
abundance: NA; j_gene: TRBJ2-3; d_gene: NA; v_gene: TRBV6-6; CDR3aa: CASSYELLTHTDTQYF; CDR3nt: TGTGCCAGCAGTTACGAGCTCTTAACACACACAGATACGCAGTATTTT
abundance: NA; j_gene: TRBJ1-1; d_gene: NA; v_gene: TRBV6-2/TRBV6-3; CDR3aa: CASSYRTVEAFF; CDR3nt: TGTGCCAGCAGTTACCGGACAGTTGAAGCTTTCTTT
abundance: NA; j_gene: TRBJ2-5; d_gene: NA; v_gene: TRBV15; CDR3aa: CATSRDLSLGGGLQETQYF; CDR3nt: TGTGCCACCAGCAGAGATTTATCCCTAGGGGGGGGATTGCAAGAGACCCAGTACTTC
abundance: NA; j_gene: TRBJ2-5; d_gene: NA; v_gene: TRBV7-8; CDR3aa: CASSLVGAQETQYF; CDR3nt: TGTGCCAGCAGCTTAGTAGGGGCCCAAGAGACCCAGTACTTC